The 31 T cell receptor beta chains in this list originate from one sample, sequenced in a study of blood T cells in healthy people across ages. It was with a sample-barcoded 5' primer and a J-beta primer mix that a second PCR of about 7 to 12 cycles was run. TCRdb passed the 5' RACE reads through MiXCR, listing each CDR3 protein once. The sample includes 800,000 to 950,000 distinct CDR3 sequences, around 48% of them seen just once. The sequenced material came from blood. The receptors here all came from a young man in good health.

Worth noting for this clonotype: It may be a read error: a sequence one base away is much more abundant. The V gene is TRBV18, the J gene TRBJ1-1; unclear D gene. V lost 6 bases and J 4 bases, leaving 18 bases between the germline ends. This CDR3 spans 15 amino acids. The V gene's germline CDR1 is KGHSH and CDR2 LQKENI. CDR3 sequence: CASSAIIGGATEAFF. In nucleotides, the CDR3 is TGTGCCAGCTCGGCTATTATCGGCGGAGCCACTGAAGCTTTCTTT.

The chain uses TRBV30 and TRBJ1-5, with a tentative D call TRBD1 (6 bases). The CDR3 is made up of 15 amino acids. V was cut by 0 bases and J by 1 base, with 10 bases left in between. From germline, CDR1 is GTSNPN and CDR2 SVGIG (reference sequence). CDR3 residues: CAWSVQGRSNQPQHF. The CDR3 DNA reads TGTGCCTGGAGTGTACAGGGTAGGAGCAATCAGCCCCAGCATTTT. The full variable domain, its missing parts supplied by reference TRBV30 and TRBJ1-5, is SQTIHQWPATLVQPVGSPLSLECTVEGTSNPNLYWYRQAAGRGLQLLFYSVGIGQISSEVPQNLSASRPQDRQFILSSKKLLLSDSGFYLCAWSVQGRSNQPQHFGDGTRLSIL.

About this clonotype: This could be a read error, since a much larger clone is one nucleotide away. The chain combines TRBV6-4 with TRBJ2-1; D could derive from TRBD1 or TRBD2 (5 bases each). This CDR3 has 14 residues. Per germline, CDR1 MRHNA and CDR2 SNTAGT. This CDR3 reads CASSDGPGGNERFF. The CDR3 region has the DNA TGTGCCAGCAGTGACGGGCCTGGGGGAAATGAGCGGTTCTTC.

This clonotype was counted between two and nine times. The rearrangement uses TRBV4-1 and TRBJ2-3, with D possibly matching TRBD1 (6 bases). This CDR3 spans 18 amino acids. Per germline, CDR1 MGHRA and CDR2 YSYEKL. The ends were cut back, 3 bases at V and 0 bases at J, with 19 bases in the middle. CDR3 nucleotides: TGCGCCAGCAGCCATAGGACAGCCAGTCTTACTAGCACAGATACGCAGTATTTT. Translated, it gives CASSHRTASLTSTDTQYF.

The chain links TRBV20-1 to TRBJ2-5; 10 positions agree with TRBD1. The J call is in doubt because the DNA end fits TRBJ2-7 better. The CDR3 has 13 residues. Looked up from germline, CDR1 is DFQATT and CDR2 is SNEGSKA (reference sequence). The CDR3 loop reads CSAATGGRNEQYF. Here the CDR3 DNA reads TGCAGTGCTGCGACAGGGGGCCGAAACGAGCAGTACTTC.

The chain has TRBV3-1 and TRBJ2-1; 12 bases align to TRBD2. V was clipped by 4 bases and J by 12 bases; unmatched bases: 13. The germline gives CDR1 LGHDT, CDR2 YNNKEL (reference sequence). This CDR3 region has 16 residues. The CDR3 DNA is TGTGCCAGCAGCCTATCTAGCGGGGGGGCCCAGTCGGTGCAGTTCTTC. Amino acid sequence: CASSLSSGGAQSVQFF.

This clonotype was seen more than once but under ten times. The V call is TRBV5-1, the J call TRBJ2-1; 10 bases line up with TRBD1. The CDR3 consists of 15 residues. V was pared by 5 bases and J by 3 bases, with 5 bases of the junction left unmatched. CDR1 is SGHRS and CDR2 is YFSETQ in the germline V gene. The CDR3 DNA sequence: TGCGCCAGCAGTTCCGGGACAGGGGTCTACAATGAGCAGTTCTTC. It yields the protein CASSSGTGVYNEQFF.

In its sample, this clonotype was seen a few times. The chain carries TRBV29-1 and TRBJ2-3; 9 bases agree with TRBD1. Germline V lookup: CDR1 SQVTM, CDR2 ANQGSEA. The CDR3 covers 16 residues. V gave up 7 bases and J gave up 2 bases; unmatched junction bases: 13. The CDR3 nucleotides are TGCAGCGGTGACGTCCGAGGACAGGGGCCCACAGATACGCAGTATTTT. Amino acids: CSGDVRGQGPTDTQYF.

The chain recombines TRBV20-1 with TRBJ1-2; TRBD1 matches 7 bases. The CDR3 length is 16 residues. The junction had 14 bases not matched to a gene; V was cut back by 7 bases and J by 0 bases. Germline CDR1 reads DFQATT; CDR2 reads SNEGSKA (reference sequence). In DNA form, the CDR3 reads TGCAGTGTAGCGGGGGGACAGAGCTCCTCTAACTATGGCTACACCTTC. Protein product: CSVAGGQSSSNYGYTF.

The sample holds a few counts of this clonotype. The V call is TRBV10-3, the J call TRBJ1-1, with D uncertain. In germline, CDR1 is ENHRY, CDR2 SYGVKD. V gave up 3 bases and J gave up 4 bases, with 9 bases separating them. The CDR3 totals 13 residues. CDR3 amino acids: CAISESGPTEAFF. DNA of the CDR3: TGTGCCATCAGTGAATCCGGGCCCACTGAAGCTTTCTTT.

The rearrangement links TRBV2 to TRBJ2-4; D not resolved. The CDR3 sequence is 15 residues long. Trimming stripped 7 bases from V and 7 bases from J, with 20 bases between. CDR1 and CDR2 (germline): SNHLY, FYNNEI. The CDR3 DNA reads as TGTGCCAGCATTTTATCCCCCCCCCAGAGGAACATTCAGTACTTC. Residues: CASILSPPQRNIQYF.

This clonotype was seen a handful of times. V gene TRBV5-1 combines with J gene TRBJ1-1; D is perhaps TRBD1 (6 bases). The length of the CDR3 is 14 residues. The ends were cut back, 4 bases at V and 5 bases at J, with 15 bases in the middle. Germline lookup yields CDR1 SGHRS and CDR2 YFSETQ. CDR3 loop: CASSLSTGSTEAFF. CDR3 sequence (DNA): TGCGCCAGCAGCCTATCAACAGGGTCGACTGAAGCTTTCTTT.

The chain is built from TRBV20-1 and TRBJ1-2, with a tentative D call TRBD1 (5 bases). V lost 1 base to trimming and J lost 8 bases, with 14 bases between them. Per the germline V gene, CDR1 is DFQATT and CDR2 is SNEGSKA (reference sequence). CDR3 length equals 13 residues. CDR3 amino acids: CSARGQGPGGYTF. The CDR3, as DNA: TGCAGTGCTAGAGGGCAGGGCCCAGGCGGCTACACCTTC.

CDR3 loop: CATSALTRGGVTTQYF. In DNA, the CDR3 is TGTGCCACCAGTGCCCTTACTAGAGGGGGAGTTACTACGCAGTATTTT. This chain uses TRBV24-1 with TRBJ2-3; D is possibly TRBD1 (6 bases). The CDR3 has 16 residues. V was trimmed by 5 bases and J by 8 bases, leaving 22 bases between them. Germline V lookup: CDR1 KGHDR, CDR2 SFDVKD.

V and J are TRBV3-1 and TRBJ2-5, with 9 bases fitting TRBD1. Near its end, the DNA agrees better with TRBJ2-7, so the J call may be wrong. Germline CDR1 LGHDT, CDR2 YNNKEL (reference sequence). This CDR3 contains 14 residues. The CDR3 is CASSSGTGKFEQYF. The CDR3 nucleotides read TGTGCCAGCAGCTCCGGGACAGGGAAGTTCGAGCAGTACTTC.

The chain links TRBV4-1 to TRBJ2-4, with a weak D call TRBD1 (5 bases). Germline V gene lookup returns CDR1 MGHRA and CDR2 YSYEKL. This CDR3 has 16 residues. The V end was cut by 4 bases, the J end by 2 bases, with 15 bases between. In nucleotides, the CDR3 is TGCGCCAGCAGCCCAGGGCTCCTCTCCTCCAAAAACATTCAGTACTTC. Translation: CASSPGLLSSKNIQYF.

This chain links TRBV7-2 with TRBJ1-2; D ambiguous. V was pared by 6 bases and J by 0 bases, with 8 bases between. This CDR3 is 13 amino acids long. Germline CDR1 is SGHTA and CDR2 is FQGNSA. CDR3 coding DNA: TGTGCCAGCAGTGGCAGCGCTAACTATGGCTACACCTTC. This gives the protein CASSGSANYGYTF.

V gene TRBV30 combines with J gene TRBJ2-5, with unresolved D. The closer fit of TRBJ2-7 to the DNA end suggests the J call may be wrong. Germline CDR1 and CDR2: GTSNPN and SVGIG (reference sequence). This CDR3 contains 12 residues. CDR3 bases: TGTGCCTGGAGTGGGTACGGCTACGAGCAGTACTTC. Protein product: CAWSGYGYEQYF.

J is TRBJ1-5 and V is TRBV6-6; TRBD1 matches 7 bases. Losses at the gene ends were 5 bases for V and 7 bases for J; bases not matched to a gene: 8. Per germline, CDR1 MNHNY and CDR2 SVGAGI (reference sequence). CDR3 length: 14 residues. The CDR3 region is CASSADRLEQPQHF. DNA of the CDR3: TGTGCCAGCAGTGCGGACAGGTTGGAACAGCCCCAGCATTTT.

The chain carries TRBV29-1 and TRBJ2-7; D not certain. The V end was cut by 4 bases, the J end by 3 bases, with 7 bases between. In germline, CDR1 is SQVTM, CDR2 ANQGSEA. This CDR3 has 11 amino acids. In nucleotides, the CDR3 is TGCAGCGTTGGCAGCTACTACGAGCAGTACTTC. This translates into CSVGSYYEQYF.

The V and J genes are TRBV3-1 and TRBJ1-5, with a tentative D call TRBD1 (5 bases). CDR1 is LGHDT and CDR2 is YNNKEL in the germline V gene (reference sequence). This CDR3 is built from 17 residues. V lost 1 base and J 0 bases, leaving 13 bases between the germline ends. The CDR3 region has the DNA TGTGCCAGCAGCCAAGGGTTCGTGGGGGATAGCAATCAGCCCCAGCATTTT. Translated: CASSQGFVGDSNQPQHF.

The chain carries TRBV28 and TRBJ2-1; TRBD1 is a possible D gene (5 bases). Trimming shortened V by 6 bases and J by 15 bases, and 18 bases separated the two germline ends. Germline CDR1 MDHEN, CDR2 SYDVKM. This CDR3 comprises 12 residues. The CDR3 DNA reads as TGTGCCAGCAGAACATATGGGGCGTGGGCGTTCTTC. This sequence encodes CASRTYGAWAFF.

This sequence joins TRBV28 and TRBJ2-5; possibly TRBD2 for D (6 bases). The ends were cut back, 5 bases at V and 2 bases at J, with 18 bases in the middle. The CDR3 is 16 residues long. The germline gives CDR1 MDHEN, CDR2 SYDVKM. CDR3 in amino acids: CASSNPTRDPQETQYF. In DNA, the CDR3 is TGTGCCAGCAGTAACCCGACTAGGGACCCACAAGAGACCCAGTACTTC. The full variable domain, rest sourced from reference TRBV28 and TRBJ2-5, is DVKVTQSSRYLVKRTGEKVFLECVQDMDHENMFWYRQDPGLGLRLIYFSYDVKMKEKGDIPEGYSVSREKKERFSLILESASTNQTSMYLCASSNPTRDPQETQYFGPGTRLLVL.

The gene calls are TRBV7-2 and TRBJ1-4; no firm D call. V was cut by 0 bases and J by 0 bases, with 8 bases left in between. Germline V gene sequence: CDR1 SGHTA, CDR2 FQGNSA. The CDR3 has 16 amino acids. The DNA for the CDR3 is TGTGCCAGCAGCTTAGCGCGGGAAGCAACTAATGAAAAACTGTTTTTT. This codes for CASSLAREATNEKLFF.

Here the CDR3 DNA reads TGCAGCGTTGAAGATCCGATCGCGAGGTCATCCTACAATGAGCAGTTCTTC. It codes for CSVEDPIARSSYNEQFF. This rearrangement joins TRBV29-1 to TRBJ2-1; D is unresolved. The CDR3 totals 17 residues. V lost 0 bases, J lost 1 base, and 16 bases lay in between. CDR1 is SQVTM and CDR2 is ANQGSEA in the germline V gene.

Here the CDR3 DNA reads TGTGCCAGCAGCAGGGGGCTCGACGAGCAGTACTTC. Its translation: CASSRGLDEQYF. J is TRBJ2-7 and V is TRBV12-3 or TRBV12-4; 8 nucleotides line up with TRBD1. Germline trimming cut 6 bases from V and 5 bases from J; bases unmatched to any gene: 3. This CDR3 has 12 amino acids.

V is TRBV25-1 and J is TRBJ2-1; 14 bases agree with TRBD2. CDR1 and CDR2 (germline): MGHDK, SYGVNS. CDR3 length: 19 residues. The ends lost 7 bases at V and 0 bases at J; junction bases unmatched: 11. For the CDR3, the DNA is TGTGCCAGCACCTTGACGACTAGCGGGGGGGTACACTCCTACAATGAGCAGTTCTTC. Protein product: CASTLTTSGGVHSYNEQFF. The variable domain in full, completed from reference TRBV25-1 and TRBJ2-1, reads EADIYQTPRYLVIGTGKKITLECSQTMGHDKMYWYQQDPGMELHLIHYSYGVNSTEKGDLSSESTVSRIRTEHFPLTLESARPSHTSQYLCASTLTTSGGVHSYNEQFFGPGTRLTVL.

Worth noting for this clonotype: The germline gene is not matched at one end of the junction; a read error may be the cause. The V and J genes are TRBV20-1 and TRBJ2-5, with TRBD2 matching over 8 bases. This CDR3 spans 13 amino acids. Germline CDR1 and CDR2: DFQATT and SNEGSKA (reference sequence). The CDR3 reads CGASGRGDNEQYF. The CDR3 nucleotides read TGCGGTGCTAGTGGGCGGGGGGACAATGAGCAGTACTTC.

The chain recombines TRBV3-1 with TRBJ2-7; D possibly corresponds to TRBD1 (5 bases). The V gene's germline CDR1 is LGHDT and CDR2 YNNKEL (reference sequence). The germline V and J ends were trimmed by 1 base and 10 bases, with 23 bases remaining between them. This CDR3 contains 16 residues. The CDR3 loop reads CASSQVKGLGLGAQYF. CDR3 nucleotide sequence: TGTGCCAGCAGCCAAGTGAAGGGTCTCGGATTAGGGGCCCAGTACTTC.

For the CDR3, the DNA is TGTGCCAGCAGCTTAGCCACAGGGGTAACTAATGAAAAACTGTTTTTT. Translated, it gives CASSLATGVTNEKLFF. This sequence joins TRBV7-8 and TRBJ1-4, with 7 positions matching TRBD1. The CDR3 spans 16 residues. Unmatched junction bases numbered 2, after V lost 0 bases and J lost 1 base. CDR1 and CDR2 (germline): SGHVS, FQNEAQ.

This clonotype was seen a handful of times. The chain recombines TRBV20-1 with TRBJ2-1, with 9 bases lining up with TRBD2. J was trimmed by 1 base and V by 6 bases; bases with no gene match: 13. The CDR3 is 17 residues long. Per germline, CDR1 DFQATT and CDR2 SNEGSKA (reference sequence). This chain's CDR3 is CSAARRSGGLSYNEQFF. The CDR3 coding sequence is TGCAGTGCCGCCCGACGTAGCGGGGGCCTTTCCTACAATGAGCAGTTCTTC.